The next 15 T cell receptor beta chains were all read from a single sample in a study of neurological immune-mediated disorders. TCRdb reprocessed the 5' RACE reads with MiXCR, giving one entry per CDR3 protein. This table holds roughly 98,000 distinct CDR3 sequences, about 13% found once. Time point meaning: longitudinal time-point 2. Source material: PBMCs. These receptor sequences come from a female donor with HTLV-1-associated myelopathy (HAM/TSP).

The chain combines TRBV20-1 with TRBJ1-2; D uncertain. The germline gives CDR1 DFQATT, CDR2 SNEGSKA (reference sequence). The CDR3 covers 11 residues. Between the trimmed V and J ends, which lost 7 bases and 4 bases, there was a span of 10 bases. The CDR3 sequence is CSGGGPYGYTF. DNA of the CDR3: TGCAGTGGCGGAGGGCCCTATGGCTACACCTTC.

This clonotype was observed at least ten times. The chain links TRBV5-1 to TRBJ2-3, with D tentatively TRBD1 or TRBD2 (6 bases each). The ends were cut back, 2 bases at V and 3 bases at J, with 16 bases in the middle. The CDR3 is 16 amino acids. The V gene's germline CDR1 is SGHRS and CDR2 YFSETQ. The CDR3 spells CASSFGGPQGTDTQYF. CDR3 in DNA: TGCGCCAGCAGCTTCGGGGGCCCTCAAGGAACAGATACGCAGTATTTT.

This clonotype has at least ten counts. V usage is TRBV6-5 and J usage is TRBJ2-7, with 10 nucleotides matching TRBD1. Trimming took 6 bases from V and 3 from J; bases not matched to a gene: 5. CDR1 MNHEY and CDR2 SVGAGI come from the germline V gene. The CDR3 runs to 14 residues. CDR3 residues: CASSDRGQSYEQYF. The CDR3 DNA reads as TGTGCCAGCAGCGACAGGGGGCAAAGCTACGAGCAGTACTTC.

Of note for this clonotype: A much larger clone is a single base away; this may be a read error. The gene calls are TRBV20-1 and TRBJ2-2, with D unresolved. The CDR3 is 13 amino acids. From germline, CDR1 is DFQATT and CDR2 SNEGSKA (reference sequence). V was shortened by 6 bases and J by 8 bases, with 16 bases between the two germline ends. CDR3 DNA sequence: TGCAGTGCCAGAAAACTCAACGGGGGGGAGCTGTTTTTT. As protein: CSARKLNGGELFF.

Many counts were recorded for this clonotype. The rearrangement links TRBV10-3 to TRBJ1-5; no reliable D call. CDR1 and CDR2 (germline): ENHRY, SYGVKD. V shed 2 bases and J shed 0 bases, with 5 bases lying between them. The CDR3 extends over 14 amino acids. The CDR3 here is CAISERHSNQPQHF. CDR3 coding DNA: TGTGCCATCAGTGAGCGACATAGCAATCAGCCCCAGCATTTT.

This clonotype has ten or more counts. CDR3 region: CSARDPAGGPYEQYF. CDR3 coding DNA: TGCAGTGCTAGAGACCCAGCGGGGGGGCCCTACGAGCAGTACTTC. The V gene is TRBV20-1, the J gene TRBJ2-7; TRBD2 matches 10 bases. The junction had 4 bases not matched to a gene; V was cut back by 0 bases and J by 2 bases. CDR1 is DFQATT, CDR2 SNEGSKA, per germline (reference sequence). The CDR3 consists of 15 residues.

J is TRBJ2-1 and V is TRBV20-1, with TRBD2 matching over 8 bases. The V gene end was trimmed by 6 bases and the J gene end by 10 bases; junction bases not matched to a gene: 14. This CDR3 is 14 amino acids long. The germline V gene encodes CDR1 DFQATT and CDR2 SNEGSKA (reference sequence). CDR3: CSARLSGGLEEQFF. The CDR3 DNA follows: TGCAGTGCACGACTATCGGGGGGGCTCGAAGAGCAGTTCTTC.

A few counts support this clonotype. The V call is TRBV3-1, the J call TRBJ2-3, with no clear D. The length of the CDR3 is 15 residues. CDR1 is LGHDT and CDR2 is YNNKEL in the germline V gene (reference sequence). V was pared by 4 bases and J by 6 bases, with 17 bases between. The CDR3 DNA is TGTGCCAGCAGCCGGCGGCCAAGAGATGAGGATACGCAGTATTTT. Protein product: CASSRRPRDEDTQYF.

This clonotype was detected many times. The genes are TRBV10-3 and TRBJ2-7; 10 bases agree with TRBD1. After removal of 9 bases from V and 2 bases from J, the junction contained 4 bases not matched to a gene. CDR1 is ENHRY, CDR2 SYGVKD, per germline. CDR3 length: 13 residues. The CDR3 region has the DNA TGTGCCATAGGAGGACAGGGGGCCTACGAGCAGTACTTC. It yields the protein CAIGGQGAYEQYF.

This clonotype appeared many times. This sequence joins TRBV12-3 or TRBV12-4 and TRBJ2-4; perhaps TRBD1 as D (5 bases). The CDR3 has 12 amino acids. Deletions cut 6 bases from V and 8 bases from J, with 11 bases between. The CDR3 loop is CASSNTRDIQYF. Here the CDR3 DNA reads TGTGCCAGCAGCAACACCAGGGACATTCAGTACTTC.

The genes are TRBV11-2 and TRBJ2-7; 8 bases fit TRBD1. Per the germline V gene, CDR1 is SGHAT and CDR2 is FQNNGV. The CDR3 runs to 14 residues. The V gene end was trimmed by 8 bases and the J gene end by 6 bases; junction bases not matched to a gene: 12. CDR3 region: CASQKTGAQGEQYF. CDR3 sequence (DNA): TGTGCCAGCCAGAAGACAGGGGCCCAGGGCGAGCAGTACTTC.

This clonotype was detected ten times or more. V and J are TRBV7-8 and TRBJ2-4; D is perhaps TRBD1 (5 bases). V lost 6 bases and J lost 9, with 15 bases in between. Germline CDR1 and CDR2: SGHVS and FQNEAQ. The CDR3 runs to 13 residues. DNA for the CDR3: TGTGCCAGCAGGGACATCACCTGGGGCATTCAGTACTTC. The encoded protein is CASRDITWGIQYF.

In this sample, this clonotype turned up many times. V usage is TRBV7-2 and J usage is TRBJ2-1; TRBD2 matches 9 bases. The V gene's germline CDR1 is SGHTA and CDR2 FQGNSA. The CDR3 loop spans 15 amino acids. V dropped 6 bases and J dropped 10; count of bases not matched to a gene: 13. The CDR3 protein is CASSGVGGGAGEQFF. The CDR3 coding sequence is TGTGCCAGCAGTGGCGTGGGCGGGGGGGCCGGAGAGCAGTTCTTC.

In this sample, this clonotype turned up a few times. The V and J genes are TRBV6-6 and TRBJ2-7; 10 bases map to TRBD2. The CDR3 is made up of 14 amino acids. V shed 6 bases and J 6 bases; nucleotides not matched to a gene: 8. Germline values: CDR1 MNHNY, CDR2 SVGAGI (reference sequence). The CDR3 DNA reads TGTGCCAGCAGCTTAAGCGGGGGGGCGACCGAGCAGTACTTC. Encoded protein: CASSLSGGATEQYF.

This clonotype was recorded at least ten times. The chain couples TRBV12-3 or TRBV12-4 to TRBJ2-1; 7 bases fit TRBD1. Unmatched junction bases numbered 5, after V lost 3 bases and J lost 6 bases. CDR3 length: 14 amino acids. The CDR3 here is CASSFRDSLNEQFF. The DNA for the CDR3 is TGTGCCAGCAGTTTCAGGGACAGTCTCAATGAGCAGTTCTTC.